The source of this TCR beta chain is a study of cytomegalovirus exposure and HLA in healthy donors. TCRdb's table, derived via immunoSEQ multiplex PCR, lists solely in-frame clones and lacks some. The sample lists some 180,000 clones; about 89% were seen once. The donors were members of the validation cohort comprising over a hundred subjects, separate from the roughly 690-subject first cohort. Points from the study as a whole: Cytomegalovirus association was assigned to 170 or so TCR beta chains.

A note on this clone: What it recognizes is unknown. Other DNA sequences in this specimen translate into the identical CDR3.

Germline CDR1 KGHSH, CDR2 LQKENI. The V gene lost 3 bases and the J gene lost 3 bases, with 9 bases spanning the gap. The length of the CDR3 is 13 residues. Sample: PBMCs. This chain uses TRBV18 with TRBJ2-7; D possibly corresponds to TRBD1 (6 bases). The clonotype originates from a man aged 25-45 years in good health and CMV-seropositive. The CDR3 nucleotides read TGTGCCAGCTCACCCGCGGACAGCTACGAGCAGTACTTC. Its translation: CASSPADSYEQYF. The full variable domain, with the rest looked up from reference TRBV18 and TRBJ2-7, is NAGVMQNPRHLVRRRGQEARLRCSPMKGHSHVYWYRQLPEEGLKFMVYLQKENIIDESGMPKERFSAEFPKEGPSILRIQQVVRGDSAAYFCASSPADSYEQYFGPGTRLTVT.